These 24 T cell receptor beta chains were all obtained from the same sample, sequenced in a study of blood T cell repertoires in COVID-19. Measured with immunoSEQ multiplex PCR; TCRdb has only the in-frame clones, and not every one. This table has roughly 260,000 clones, roughly 82% appearing once. The sequencing input was peripheral blood. These receptor sequences come from a woman over 75 with active or convalescent COVID-19.

J is TRBJ2-5 and V is TRBV20-1, with D hard to call. The V and J ends lost 3 bases and 2 bases respectively, with 10 bases between them. Germline lookup yields CDR1 DFQATT and CDR2 SNEGSKA (reference sequence). The CDR3 totals 13 residues. CDR3 bases: TGCAGTGCTAGTATGGTGGCTCAAGAGACCCAGTACTTC. Translation gives CSASMVAQETQYF.

This clone was counted a single time. The chain uses TRBV2 and TRBJ1-1; 8 nucleotides align to TRBD1. The junction had 8 bases not matched to a gene; V was cut back by 7 bases and J by 1 base. This CDR3 has 15 residues. The germline gives CDR1 SNHLY, CDR2 FYNNEI. This chain's CDR3 is CASTTRTGTNTEAFF. The DNA for the CDR3 is TGTGCCAGCACTACGAGGACAGGGACGAACACTGAAGCTTTCTTT. Combining the CDR3 with reference TRBV2 and TRBJ1-1 gives the whole variable domain EPEVTQTPSHQVTQMGQEVILRCVPISNHLYFYWYRQILGQKVEFLVSFYNNEISEKSEIFDDQFSVERPDGSNFTLKIRSTKLEDSAMYFCASTTRTGTNTEAFFGQGTRLTVV.

V usage is TRBV24-1 and J usage is TRBJ2-1, with TRBD1 identical over 7 bases. The trim removed 8 bases at V and 5 bases at J, leaving 8 bases unmatched. This CDR3 is built from 14 residues. Germline V gene sequence: CDR1 KGHDR, CDR2 SFDVKD. The CDR3 region has the DNA TGTGCCACCAATTCAGGGGGTTGGGACAATGAGCAGTTCTTC. The encoded protein is CATNSGGWDNEQFF.

This chain uses TRBV3-1 (or the pseudogene TRBV3-2) with TRBJ1-2; D call uncertain. Trimming shortened V by 3 bases and J by 1 base, and 6 bases separated the two germline ends. The CDR3 loop spans 13 amino acids. Germline V CDR1 and CDR2: LGHDT, YNNKEL (reference sequence). The CDR3 bases are TGTGCCAGCAGCCAGGCGGTTAACTATGGCTACACCTTC. Translation gives CASSQAVNYGYTF.

This clone has a single count. The chain joins TRBV3-1 (or the pseudogene TRBV3-2) to TRBJ1-3, with TRBD1 matching 7 bases. J lost 4 bases, V lost 1 base, and 7 bases had no gene match. The CDR3 has 16 amino acids. Per germline, CDR1 LGHDT and CDR2 YNNKEL (reference sequence). CDR3 sequence (DNA): TGTGCCAGCAGCCAAGTCAGGGGGGCCCGGGGAAACACCATATATTTT. Translation gives CASSQVRGARGNTIYF.

This clone has a single count. The chain employs TRBV7-6 and TRBJ1-3, with D uncertain. Trimming stripped 1 base from V and 0 bases from J, with 7 bases between. The CDR3 spans 15 residues. The V gene's germline CDR1 is SGHVS and CDR2 FNYEAQ. The chain's CDR3 is CASSLGPRSGNTIYF. CDR3 nucleotide sequence: TGTGCCAGCAGCTTAGGTCCGCGCTCTGGAAACACCATATATTTT.

As regards this clone: At one end, the junction sequence differs from germline, possibly due to a read error. The V and J genes are TRBV25-1 and TRBJ2-1; D perhaps matches TRBD2 (6 bases). The CDR3 has 14 residues. Germline CDR1 MGHDK, CDR2 SYGVNS. CDR3 sequence (DNA): TGTGCCACCAGTGGTTCCGGGAGTATCAATGAGCAGTTCTTC. This encodes CATSGSGSINEQFF. Complete variable domain (other parts from reference TRBV25-1 and TRBJ2-1): EADIYQTPRYLVIGTGKKITLECSQTMGHDKMYWYQQDPGMELHLIHYSYGVNSTEKGDLSSESTVSRIRTEHFPLTLESARPSHTSQYLCATSGSGSINEQFFGPGTRLTVL.

The chain combines TRBV5-1 with TRBJ2-1; D is perhaps TRBD2 (6 bases). Per the germline V gene, CDR1 is SGHRS and CDR2 is YFSETQ. V was shortened by 0 bases and J by 10 bases, with 17 bases between the two germline ends. The CDR3 has 15 residues. The CDR3 DNA follows: TGCGCCAGCAGCTTGGAGGGACTCCCGAGGGGAGAGCAGTTCTTC. Translation gives CASSLEGLPRGEQFF.

This clone has just one count. The chain is built from TRBV15 and TRBJ2-2; TRBD1 agrees at 7 bases. V gave up 6 bases and J gave up 2 bases; unmatched junction bases: 6. Germline CDR1 reads LNHNV; CDR2 reads YYDKDF (reference sequence). CDR3 size: 15 residues. The CDR3 DNA is TGTGCCACCAGAGAAACAGGGGTCAACACCGGGGAGCTGTTTTTT. Translating it yields CATRETGVNTGELFF.

V usage is TRBV15 and J usage is TRBJ2-5; 10 nucleotides agree with TRBD1. Trimming cost V 1 base and J 5 bases; bases outside gene matches: 7. Germline CDR1 and CDR2: LNHNV and YYDKDF (reference sequence). The CDR3 spans 16 residues. CDR3 coding DNA: TGTGCCACCAGCAGAGGATTTGGGACAGGGGTTGAGACCCAGTACTTC. Its translation: CATSRGFGTGVETQYF.

The V gene is TRBV6-5, the J gene TRBJ2-5; unclear D gene. CDR1 MNHEY and CDR2 SVGAGI come from the germline V gene. Trimming took off 2 bases at V and 9 bases at J, with 16 bases between the two ends. This CDR3 is 14 amino acids long. The CDR3 sequence: CASSYQSGQTSQYF. DNA of the CDR3: TGTGCCAGCAGTTACCAAAGTGGGCAGACGTCCCAGTACTTC.

CDR3 sequence: CSASDIRVGGTDTQYF. The CDR3, as DNA: TGCAGTGCTAGTGATATCAGGGTAGGCGGCACAGATACGCAGTATTTT. V is TRBV20-1 and J is TRBJ2-3; D is possibly TRBD1 (5 bases). The CDR3 sequence is 16 residues long. V was cut by 3 bases and J by 1 base, with 17 bases left in between. Germline lookup yields CDR1 DFQATT and CDR2 SNEGSKA (reference sequence).

This chain uses TRBV7-7 with TRBJ2-5, with D possibly being TRBD2 (5 bases). Trimming left V 2 bases short and J 5 bases short, with 18 bases between. This CDR3 comprises 16 residues. The germline gives CDR1 SSHAT, CDR2 FNYEAQ (reference sequence). This chain's CDR3 is CASSLLGSRGQETQYF. The CDR3 DNA follows: TGTGCCAGCAGCTTATTAGGCAGCCGAGGGCAGGAGACCCAGTACTTC.

The V and J genes are TRBV5-1 and TRBJ1-6; perhaps TRBD1 as D (5 bases). V lost 2 bases and J 5 bases, leaving 11 bases between the germline ends. Germline V CDR1 and CDR2: SGHRS, YFSETQ. CDR3 length equals 15 residues. This CDR3 is CASSLTGGDNSPLHF. The CDR3, as DNA: TGCGCCAGCAGCTTAACAGGTGGGGATAATTCACCCCTCCACTTT.

This clone appeared a few times. J is TRBJ1-5 and V is TRBV4-1, with 10 bases identical to TRBD1. V gave up 4 bases and J gave up 2 bases; unmatched junction bases: 14. Germline lookup yields CDR1 MGHRA and CDR2 YSYEKL. This CDR3 spans 19 amino acids. Written as DNA, the CDR3 is TGCGCCAGCAGCCGGCAGGGCCAATTCGGGACAGGGGGCAATCAGCCCCAGCATTTT. It encodes CASSRQGQFGTGGNQPQHF.

The J gene is TRBJ1-5, the V gene TRBV19, with 8 bases matching TRBD1. The CDR3 sequence is 15 residues long. V was clipped by 4 bases and J by 3 bases; unmatched bases: 5. CDR1 and CDR2 from the germline V gene are LNHDA and SQIVND (reference sequence). CDR3 DNA: TGTGCCAGTAGTACTGCGACAGGGGACAATCAGCCCCAGCATTTT. Its protein is CASSTATGDNQPQHF.

The chain couples TRBV27 to TRBJ2-3; weak D call: TRBD1 (6 bases). The length of the CDR3 is 13 residues. V was pared by 5 bases and J by 5 bases, with 11 bases between. Germline V gene data show CDR1 as MNHEY and CDR2 as SMNVEV (reference sequence). In nucleotides, the CDR3 is TGTGCCAGCAGTCTCCAACAGGGAGATACGCAGTATTTT. Encoded protein: CASSLQQGDTQYF.

The chain carries TRBV6-4 and TRBJ2-1, with 9 bases identical to TRBD2. The CDR3 contains 17 residues. J gave up 4 bases and V 0 bases, and 7 bases lay outside the gene matches. The germline V gene encodes CDR1 MRHNA and CDR2 SNTAGT. The CDR3 sequence: CASSDSATSGPYNEQFF. CDR3 in DNA: TGTGCCAGCAGTGACTCGGCGACTAGCGGCCCATACAATGAGCAGTTCTTC.

The J gene is TRBJ2-1, the V gene TRBV28, with TRBD2 matching over 7 bases. The CDR3 has 16 residues. Germline assignment: CDR1 MDHEN and CDR2 SYDVKM. V lost 3 bases, J lost 3 bases, and 8 bases stayed unmatched. The DNA of the CDR3 is TGTGCCAGCAGTTTTGGGGGGGTTGGGAACTACAATGAGCAGTTCTTC. Encoded protein: CASSFGGVGNYNEQFF. Complete variable domain (other parts from reference TRBV28 and TRBJ2-1): DVKVTQSSRYLVKRTGEKVFLECVQDMDHENMFWYRQDPGLGLRLIYFSYDVKMKEKGDIPEGYSVSREKKERFSLILESASTNQTSMYLCASSFGGVGNYNEQFFGPGTRLTVL.

This chain connects TRBV3-1 (or the pseudogene TRBV3-2) to TRBJ1-3; TRBD1 is a possible D gene (5 bases). The CDR3 extends over 16 amino acids. Germline CDR1 LGHDT, CDR2 YNNKEL (reference sequence). V lost 1 base and J lost 1, with 11 bases in between. This chain's CDR3 is CASSQGRQISGNTIYF. CDR3 nucleotide sequence: TGTGCCAGCAGCCAAGGAAGACAGATATCTGGAAACACCATATATTTT.

The V gene is TRBV18, the J gene TRBJ1-3; 7 bases are a match to TRBD1. Germline CDR1 KGHSH, CDR2 LQKENI. The V segment lost 6 bases and the J segment 3 bases; nucleotides outside the gene matches: 8. This CDR3 is built from 15 residues. DNA of the CDR3: TGTGCCAGCTCGCCGCCGGGGGACAGTGGAAACACCATATATTTT. It encodes CASSPPGDSGNTIYF. Combining the CDR3 with reference TRBV18 and TRBJ1-3 gives the whole variable domain NAGVMQNPRHLVRRRGQEARLRCSPMKGHSHVYWYRQLPEEGLKFMVYLQKENIIDESGMPKERFSAEFPKEGPSILRIQQVVRGDSAAYFCASSPPGDSGNTIYFGEGSWLTVV.

This rearrangement joins TRBV28 to TRBJ1-3, with a weak D call TRBD1 (5 bases). The CDR3 covers 12 residues. The V gene's germline CDR1 is MDHEN and CDR2 SYDVKM. Trimming cost V 7 bases and J 2 bases, with 6 bases left between them. CDR3 region: CASKGTGNTIYF. Here the CDR3 DNA reads TGTGCCAGCAAGGGGACTGGAAACACCATATATTTT.

This clone came up once. This chain links TRBV13 with TRBJ1-6, with a tentative D call TRBD1 (5 bases). V lost 2 bases, J lost 8 bases, and 7 bases lay in between. Germline CDR1 reads PRHDT; CDR2 reads FYEKMQ (reference sequence). The CDR3 is made up of 13 amino acids. The CDR3 loop reads CASSLTGDSPLHF. CDR3 bases: TGTGCCAGCAGCTTAACGGGGGATTCACCCCTCCACTTT.

The gene calls are TRBV11-2 and TRBJ1-6; 9 bases map to TRBD1. J was trimmed by 2 bases and V by 5 bases; bases with no gene match: 4. The CDR3 is 16 residues long. Germline lookup yields CDR1 SGHAT and CDR2 FQNNGV. CDR3 loop: CASSRGQGTYNSPLHF. CDR3 DNA sequence: TGTGCCAGCAGCCGCGGACAGGGGACCTATAATTCACCCCTCCACTTT.